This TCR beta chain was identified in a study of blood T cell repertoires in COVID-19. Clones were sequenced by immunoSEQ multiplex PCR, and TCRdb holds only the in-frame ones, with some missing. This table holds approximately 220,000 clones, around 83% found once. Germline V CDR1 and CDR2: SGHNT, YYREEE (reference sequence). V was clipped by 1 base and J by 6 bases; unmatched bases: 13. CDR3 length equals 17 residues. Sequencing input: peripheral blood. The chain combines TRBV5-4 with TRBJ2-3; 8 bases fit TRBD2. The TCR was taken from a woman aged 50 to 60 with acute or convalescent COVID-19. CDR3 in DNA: TGTGCCAGCAGCTTGATCGATCGCGGGGGGATTGGGGATACGCAGTATTTT. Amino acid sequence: CASSLIDRGGIGDTQYF. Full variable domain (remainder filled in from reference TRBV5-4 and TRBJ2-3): ETGVTQSPTHLIKTRGQQVTLRCSSQSGHNTVSWYQQALGQGPQFIFQYYREEENGRGNFPPRFSGLQFPNYSSELNVNALELDDSALYLCASSLIDRGGIGDTQYFGPGTRLTVL.